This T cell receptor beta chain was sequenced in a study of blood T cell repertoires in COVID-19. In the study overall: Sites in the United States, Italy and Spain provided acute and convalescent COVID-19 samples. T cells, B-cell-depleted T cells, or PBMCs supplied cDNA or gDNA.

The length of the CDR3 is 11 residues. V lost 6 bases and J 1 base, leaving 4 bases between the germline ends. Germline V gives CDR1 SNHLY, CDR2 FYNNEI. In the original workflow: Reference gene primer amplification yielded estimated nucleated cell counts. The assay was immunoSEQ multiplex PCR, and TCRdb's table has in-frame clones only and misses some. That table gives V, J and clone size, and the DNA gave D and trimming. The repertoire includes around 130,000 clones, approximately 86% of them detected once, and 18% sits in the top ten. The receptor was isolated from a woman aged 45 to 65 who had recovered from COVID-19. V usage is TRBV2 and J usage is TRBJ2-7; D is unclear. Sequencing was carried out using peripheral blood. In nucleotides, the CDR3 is TGTGCCAGCAGGCGGTCCTACGAGCAGTACTTC. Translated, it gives CASRRSYEQYF.